The T cell receptor (beta chain) under discussion was sequenced for a study of blood T cell repertoires in COVID-19. Overall study context: Nucleic acid was either cDNA or gDNA, and it came from T cells, B-cell-depleted T cells, or PBMCs.

This clone was seen a few times. Per the authors' pipeline: Quantification of nucleated cells was approximated via reference gene primer amplification. Using immunoSEQ multiplex PCR, the repertoire was profiled, and TCRdb retains in-frame clones only, with some absent. The D gene and trimming were derived from the DNA, and the V and J assignments and clone size from that table. Of around 170,000 clones listed, 74% are singletons. The CDR3 has 13 amino acids. V lost 4 bases and J 2 bases, leaving 10 bases between the germline ends. Germline CDR1 reads SGDLS; CDR2 reads YYNGEE. The sample was peripheral blood. The receptor was derived from a woman at least 80 years old with acute or convalescent COVID-19. This chain connects TRBV9 to TRBJ2-7, with D perhaps TRBD2 (6 bases). DNA of the CDR3: TGTGCCAGCAGCAAATGGGGGGCCTACGAGCAGTACTTC. This gives the protein CASSKWGAYEQYF.